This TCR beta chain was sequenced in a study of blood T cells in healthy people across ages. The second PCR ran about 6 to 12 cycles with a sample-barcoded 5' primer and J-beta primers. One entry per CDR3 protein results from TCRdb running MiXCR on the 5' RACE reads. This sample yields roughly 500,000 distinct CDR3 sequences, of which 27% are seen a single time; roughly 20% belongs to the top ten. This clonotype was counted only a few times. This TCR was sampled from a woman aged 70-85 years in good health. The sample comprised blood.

The chain's CDR3 is CASTPRERSYEQYF. The CDR3, as DNA: TGTGCCAGCACCCCCAGGGAAAGGTCCTACGAGCAGTACTTC. This chain uses TRBV3-1 with TRBJ2-5; tentative D call: TRBD1 (5 bases). The better agreement between TRBJ2-7 and the DNA end casts doubt on the J call. This CDR3 is built from 14 residues. Germline CDR1 LGHDT, CDR2 YNNKEL (reference sequence).